These T cell receptor beta chains were read from a single sample in a study of OX40 agonist ivuxolimab in advanced cancers. The data were produced by immunoSEQ multiplex PCR, yet TCRdb's version contains in-frame clones alone and is incomplete. The sample lists about 79,000 clones, around 80% occurring once. Sequencing was performed on CD4+ or CD8+ T cells sorted from blood, taken in a trial of the OX40 agonist ivuxolimab. These receptors were taken from an adult with an advanced solid tumor such as melanoma, head and neck, liver or kidney cancer. Each CDR3 is given with its conserved first and last residue. The order of the fields is clone size, D gene, V gene, J gene, CDR3 protein, CDR3 DNA. The D gene is left open where the match is weak. A clone size is listed for some rows: how often the clone was seen (once, few, many), or a class if it is expanded.

.,.,TRBV6-5,TRBJ2-7,CASSAGTANDYEQYF,TGTGCCAGCAGTGCCGGGACTGCCAATGACTACGAGCAGTACTTC
.,.,TRBV19,TRBJ2-7,CASSREGDLYEQYF,TGTGCCAGTAGTAGAGAAGGGGATCTCTACGAGCAGTACTTC
.,.,TRBV7-2,TRBJ1-2,CASSLALLWAGPSKNYGYTF,TGTGCCAGCAGCCTAGCGTTACTTTGGGCAGGGCCATCGAAGAACTATGGCTACACCTTC
.,.,TRBV15,TRBJ2-2,CATSRDRGGTNTGELFF,TGTGCCACCAGCAGAGATCGGGGCGGAACGAACACCGGGGAGCTGTTTTTT
.,.,TRBV5-5,TRBJ1-5,CASSYDTGQPQHF,TGTGCCAGCAGCTACGATACAGGGCAGCCCCAGCATTTT
.,.,TRBV6-5,TRBJ2-7,CASQEPFRGYEQYF,TGTGCCAGCCAGGAACCATTTAGAGGGTACGAGCAGTACTTC
few,.,TRBV4-3,TRBJ2-1,CASSQERLWGEQFF,TGCGCCAGCAGCCAAGAAAGGTTATGGGGGGAGCAGTTCTTC
few,TRBD2,TRBV5-4,TRBJ2-1,CASSSKREGLSNEQFF,TGTGCCAGCAGCTCCAAGCGGGAGGGCCTAAGCAATGAGCAGTTCTTC
.,.,TRBV6-5,TRBJ2-2,CASRRETANTGELFF,TGTGCCAGCAGGAGGGAGACAGCCAACACCGGGGAGCTGTTTTTT
.,TRBD1,TRBV15,TRBJ2-6,CATSRRQGGRPVFGANVLTF,TGTGCCACCAGCCGACGACAGGGTGGTAGACCTGTCTTTGGGGCCAACGTCCTGACTTTC
.,TRBD2,TRBV7-2,TRBJ2-7,CASSDPGLADYEQYF,TGTGCCAGCAGCGACCCGGGACTAGCGGACTACGAGCAGTACTTC
.,TRBD2,TRBV11-2,TRBJ2-2,CASSPPTSGNTGELFF,TGTGCCAGCAGCCCACCGACTAGCGGAAACACCGGGGAGCTGTTTTTT
.,.,TRBV27,TRBJ2-7,CASGRGGLSSYEQYF,TGTGCCAGCGGTCGTGGAGGCCTAAGCTCCTACGAGCAGTACTTC
few,TRBD1,TRBV28,TRBJ1-5,CASTRDSLNQPQHF,TGTGCCAGCACCAGGGACAGTCTCAATCAGCCCCAGCATTTT
.,.,TRBV21-1,TRBJ1-3,CASSLTDRSSGNTIYF,TGTGCCAGCAGCTTGACGGACCGTAGCTCTGGAAACACCATATATTTT
.,.,TRBV7-9,TRBJ1-5,CASSLWMPLHRNQPQHF,TGTGCCAGCAGCTTATGGATGCCCCTCCACCGCAATCAGCCCCAGCATTTT
many,.,TRBV5-4,TRBJ1-2,CASSLDTIYGYTF,TGTGCCAGCAGCTTGGACACAATCTATGGCTACACCTTC